This TCR beta chain was identified in a study of long-term antiretroviral therapy in people with HIV. The wider study: Of all samples, the earliest predate the 2015 immediate-ART recommendation by about a decade.

This CDR3 is 15 amino acids long. Between the trimmed V and J ends, which lost 2 bases and 0 bases, there was a span of 9 bases. CDR1 and CDR2 from the germline V gene are KGHSH and LQKENI. Survey-level resolution applied to immunoSEQ assay v3.0. The protocol was immunoSEQ multiplex PCR, while the TCRdb copy is restricted to in-frame clones and leaves out a portion. The sample has around 19,000 clones, approximately 89% seen once. This sequence was found in a woman aged 50 to 60 with HIV. Sequenced here: unsorted PBMCs, sampled about 2.7 years after starting antiretroviral therapy. This chain connects TRBV18 to TRBJ2-3; a possible D gene is TRBD2 (6 bases). CDR3 sequence: CASSPVGTSTDTQYF. The CDR3 DNA follows: TGTGCCAGCTCACCAGTAGGGACTAGCACAGATACGCAGTATTTT.